This T cell receptor (beta chain) was identified during a study of blood T cell repertoires in COVID-19 (dated by TCRdb to the early 2020s). With regard to the full study: Collaborator samples came from the United States, Italy and Spain and covered acute and convalescent phases of COVID-19. Deeply sampled blood TCRbeta repertoires from subjects exposed to, actively infected with, or recovered from COVID-19 were included in the dataset. Where available, HLA class I and class II types were taken from metadata supplied by the sample provider and were not determined by assay-based typing. The sample metadata nearly always contained a de-identified subject ID, COVID-19 status, age in years and sex. The repertoires were made available in a free public database intended to serve as a resource for research on the immune response to SARS-CoV-2. Samples were obtained from the ongoing ImmuneRACE study (first 160 participants) and from roughly 1,300 subjects provided by 6 global collaborators. The material from the prospective study consisted of cDNA or gDNA derived from T cells, B-cell-depleted T cells, or PBMCs. General conclusions and limits of the study: The quantity of clinical and demographic metadata differed by source and by participant and was supplied without curation.

Each collaborating institution followed its own protocols to collect whole blood in K2EDTA tubes. For TCRbeta analysis, collaborator samples were shipped as frozen whole blood, as isolated PBMCs, or as DNA extracted from either sample type. The immunoSEQ Assay, a bias-controlled multiplex PCR, was used to amplify TCRbeta CDR3 regions from genomic DNA. The paper's processing steps were these. Within the assay, amplification of reference gene primers was used to estimate how many nucleated cells each sample contained. To quantify the absolute abundance of each unique TCRbeta CDR3 rearrangement, sequence reads were collapsed and filtered. For each sample, productive Simpson clonality was calculated as the square root of Simpson's diversity index across productive rearrangements. Not all clones reach the TCRdb copy of this immuneACCESS table, which keeps in-frame sequences only. Checked studies attribute under half of the gap to unresolved V genes and leave the rest unexplained. That table gives V, J and clone size, and the DNA gave D and trimming. A total of about 210,000 clones appear in this sample, about nine tenths of them only once. The ten largest clonotypes hold roughly 5% of the sample.

In regard to this clone: This clone's antigen is unknown. Within one base of it there is no much larger clone, and no base qualities were kept.

The CDR3 numbers 14 residues from cysteine through phenylalanine. The read is trimmed to its CDR3 DNA, 42 bases read in frame from base 1. CDR1 GTSNPN and CDR2 SVGIG were looked up in the germline V gene (reference sequence). V is shortened by 2 bases, J by 4 bases, and the region joining them spans 14 bases. This TCR came from a middle-aged woman with acute or convalescent COVID-19. The V and J segments used are TRBV30 and TRBJ1-2; the best D guess is TRBD1, with 6 bases matching. Sequenced: peripheral blood. For the CDR3, the sequence is CAWSSLGAFYGYTF. The nucleotide sequence is TGTGCCTGGAGTTCCCTGGGGGCCTTCTATGGCTACACCTTC.